These 9 T cell receptor beta chains share one sample of origin, sequenced in a study of control samples from healthy donors and cancer patients. TCRdb's table, derived via immunoSEQ multiplex PCR, lists solely in-frame clones and lacks some. The table includes roughly 120,000 clones, 88% detected once. The sequencing input was blood. The origin of the receptors is a woman aged 70-85 years in good health.

This clone has just one count. The chain carries TRBV3-1 (or the pseudogene TRBV3-2) and TRBJ2-7; the D gene is possibly TRBD2 (5 bases). This CDR3 has 14 amino acids. Per germline, CDR1 LGHDT and CDR2 YNNKEL (reference sequence). Trimming left V 0 bases short and J 1 base short, with 7 bases between. The CDR3 spells CASSQDTGSYEQYF. In DNA form, the CDR3 reads TGTGCCAGCAGCCAAGATACGGGATCCTACGAGCAGTACTTC.

V and J are TRBV20-1 and TRBJ1-5, with TRBD1 matching 9 bases. Trimming cost V 3 bases and J 6 bases; bases outside gene matches: 3. The CDR3 contains 13 residues. The germline gives CDR1 DFQATT, CDR2 SNEGSKA (reference sequence). The CDR3 sequence: CSASRQGGQPQHF. CDR3 DNA: TGCAGTGCTAGTAGACAGGGGGGTCAGCCCCAGCATTTT.

V gene TRBV10-3 combines with J gene TRBJ2-1; 9 nucleotides match TRBD2. The CDR3 is 12 amino acids. The germline gives CDR1 ENHRY, CDR2 SYGVKD. V was clipped by 6 bases and J by 9 bases; unmatched bases: 3. CDR3 bases: TGTGCCATCAGCGAACTAGCGGGTGAGCAGTTCTTC. This encodes CAISELAGEQFF.

At least ten counts were recorded for this clone. This chain connects TRBV7-9 to TRBJ1-1; D unclear. Germline V gene sequence: CDR1 SEHNR, CDR2 FQNEAQ (reference sequence). Deletions cut 4 bases from V and 0 bases from J, with 12 bases between. This CDR3 contains 15 residues. The CDR3 nucleotides read TGTGCCAGCAGCTCCCGGCAGGCGCTGAACACTGAAGCTTTCTTT. The encoded protein is CASSSRQALNTEAFF.

The CDR3 reads CAISPGANQPQHF. CDR3 nucleotides: TGTGCCATCAGTCCAGGGGCCAATCAGCCCCAGCATTTT. This rearrangement joins TRBV10-3 to TRBJ1-5; possible D gene TRBD1, 6 bases. CDR3 length equals 13 residues. V lost 5 bases, J lost 3 bases, and 8 bases lay in between. The germline V gene has CDR1 ENHRY and CDR2 SYGVKD.

This clone was seen just once. The chain joins TRBV5-1 to TRBJ2-3, with 7 positions matching TRBD2. This CDR3 is 14 amino acids long. The germline V gene has CDR1 SGHRS and CDR2 YFSETQ. V trimming: 2 bases; J trimming: 4 bases; junction bases outside the gene matches: 4. The CDR3 reads CASSLAGSPDTQYF. In DNA form, the CDR3 reads TGCGCCAGCAGCTTAGCGGGGTCCCCAGATACGCAGTATTTT.

The chain has TRBV19 and TRBJ1-5; 7 bases agree with TRBD1. The germline V gene has CDR1 LNHDA and CDR2 SQIVND (reference sequence). The junction had 10 bases not matched to a gene; V was cut back by 7 bases and J by 1 base. This CDR3 region has 16 residues. DNA for the CDR3: TGTGCCAGTACCTCCTTACCGGGACAGAGCAATCAGCCCCAGCATTTT. This gives the protein CASTSLPGQSNQPQHF. The full variable domain, with the rest looked up from reference TRBV19 and TRBJ1-5, is DGGITQSPKYLFRKEGQNVTLSCEQNLNHDAMYWYRQDPGQGLRLIYYSQIVNDFQKGDIAEGYSVSREKKESFPLTVTSAQKNPTAFYLCASTSLPGQSNQPQHFGDGTRLSIL.

CDR3 amino acids: CASRPGPVSYNEQFF. Here the CDR3 DNA reads TGTGCCAGCAGGCCCGGACCAGTTTCCTACAATGAGCAGTTCTTC. This rearrangement joins TRBV6-5 to TRBJ2-1; D unclear. The ends were cut back, 6 bases at V and 1 base at J, with 13 bases in the middle. Germline loops: CDR1 MNHEY, CDR2 SVGAGI. The CDR3 runs to 15 residues.

The rearrangement joins TRBV11-2 to TRBJ1-2, with 8 positions matching TRBD1. V shed 5 bases and J 6 bases; nucleotides not matched to a gene: 11. Germline CDR1 SGHAT, CDR2 FQNNGV. The CDR3 totals 15 residues. CDR3 in amino acids: CASSPKAGGMDGYTF. CDR3 DNA: TGTGCCAGCAGCCCCAAGGCAGGGGGCATGGATGGCTACACCTTC.